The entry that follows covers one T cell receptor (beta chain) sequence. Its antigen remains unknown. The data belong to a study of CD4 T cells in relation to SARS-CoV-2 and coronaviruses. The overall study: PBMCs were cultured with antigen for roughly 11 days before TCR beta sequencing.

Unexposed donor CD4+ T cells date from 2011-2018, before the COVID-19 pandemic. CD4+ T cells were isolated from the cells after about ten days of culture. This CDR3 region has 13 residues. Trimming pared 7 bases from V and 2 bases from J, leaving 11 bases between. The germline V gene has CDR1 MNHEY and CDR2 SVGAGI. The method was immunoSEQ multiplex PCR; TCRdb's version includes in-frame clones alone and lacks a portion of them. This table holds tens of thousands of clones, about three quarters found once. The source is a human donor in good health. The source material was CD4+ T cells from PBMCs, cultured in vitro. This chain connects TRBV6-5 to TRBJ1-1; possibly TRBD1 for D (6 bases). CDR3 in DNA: TGTGCCAGCACTAGGACAGTAAACACTGAAGCTTTCTTT. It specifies CASTRTVNTEAFF.